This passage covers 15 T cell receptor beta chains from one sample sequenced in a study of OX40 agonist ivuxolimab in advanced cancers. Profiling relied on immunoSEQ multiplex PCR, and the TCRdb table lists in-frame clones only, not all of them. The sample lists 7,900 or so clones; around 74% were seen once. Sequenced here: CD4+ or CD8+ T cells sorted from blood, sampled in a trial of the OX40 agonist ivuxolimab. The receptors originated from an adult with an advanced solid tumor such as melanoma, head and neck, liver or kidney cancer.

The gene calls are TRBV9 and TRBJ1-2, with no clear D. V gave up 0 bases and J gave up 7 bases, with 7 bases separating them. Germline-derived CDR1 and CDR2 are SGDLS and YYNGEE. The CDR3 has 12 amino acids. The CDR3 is CASSVEGGGYTF. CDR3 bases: TGTGCCAGCAGCGTAGAGGGCGGTGGCTACACCTTC.

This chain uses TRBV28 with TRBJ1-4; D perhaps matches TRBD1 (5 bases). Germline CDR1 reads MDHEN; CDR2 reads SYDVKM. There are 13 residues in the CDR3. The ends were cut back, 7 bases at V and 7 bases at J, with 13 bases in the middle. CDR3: CASKGRLSEKLFF. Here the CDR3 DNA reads TGTGCCAGCAAGGGGAGGCTAAGTGAAAAACTGTTTTTT.

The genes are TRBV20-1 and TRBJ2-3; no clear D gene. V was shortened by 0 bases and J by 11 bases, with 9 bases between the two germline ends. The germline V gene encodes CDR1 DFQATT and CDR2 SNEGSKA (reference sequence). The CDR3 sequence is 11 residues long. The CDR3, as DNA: TGCAGTGCTAGAGATTACCCAGAGCAGTATTTT. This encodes CSARDYPEQYF.

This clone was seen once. CDR3 nucleotide sequence: TGTGCCAGCAGTACAATCAAAGGACAGGCTGATAACTATGGCTACACCTTC. This codes for CASSTIKGQADNYGYTF. The chain is built from TRBV28 and TRBJ1-2; 7 nucleotides line up with TRBD1. The germline V gene has CDR1 MDHEN and CDR2 SYDVKM. Trimming removed 5 bases from V and 1 base from J; junction bases left unmatched: 13. CDR3 length equals 17 residues.

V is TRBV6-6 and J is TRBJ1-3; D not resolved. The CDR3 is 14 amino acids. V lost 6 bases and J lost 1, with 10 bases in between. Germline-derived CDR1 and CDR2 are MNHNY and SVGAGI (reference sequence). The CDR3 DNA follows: TGTGCCAGCAGGGGCTCGGGATCTGGAAACACCATATATTTT. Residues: CASRGSGSGNTIYF.

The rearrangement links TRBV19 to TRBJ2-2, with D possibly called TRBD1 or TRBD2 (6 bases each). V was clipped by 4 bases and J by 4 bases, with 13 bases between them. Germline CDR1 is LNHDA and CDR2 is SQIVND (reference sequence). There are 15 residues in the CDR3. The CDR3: CASSTSGAPTGELFF. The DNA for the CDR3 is TGTGCCAGTAGTACCTCGGGGGCACCCACCGGGGAGCTGTTTTTT.

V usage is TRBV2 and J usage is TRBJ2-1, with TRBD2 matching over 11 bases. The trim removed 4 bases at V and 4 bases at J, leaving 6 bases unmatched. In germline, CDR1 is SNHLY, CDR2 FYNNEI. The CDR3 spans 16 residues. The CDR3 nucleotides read TGTGCCAGCAGTGCCGAACTAGCGGGGGTATACAATGAGCAGTTCTTC. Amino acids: CASSAELAGVYNEQFF.

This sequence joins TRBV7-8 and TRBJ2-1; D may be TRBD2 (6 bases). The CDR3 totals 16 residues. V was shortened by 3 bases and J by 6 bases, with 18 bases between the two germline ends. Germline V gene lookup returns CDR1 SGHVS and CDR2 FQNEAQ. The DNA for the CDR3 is TGTGCCAGCAGCTTTCGGGTGAGTAGCGGCTTCAATGAGCAGTTCTTC. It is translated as CASSFRVSSGFNEQFF.

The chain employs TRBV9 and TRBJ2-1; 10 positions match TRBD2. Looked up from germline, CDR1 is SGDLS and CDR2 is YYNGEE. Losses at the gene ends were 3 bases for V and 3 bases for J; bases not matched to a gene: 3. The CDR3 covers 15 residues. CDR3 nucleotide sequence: TGTGCCAGCAGCGCGAGCGGGGGGGTCTACAATGAGCAGTTCTTC. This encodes CASSASGGVYNEQFF.

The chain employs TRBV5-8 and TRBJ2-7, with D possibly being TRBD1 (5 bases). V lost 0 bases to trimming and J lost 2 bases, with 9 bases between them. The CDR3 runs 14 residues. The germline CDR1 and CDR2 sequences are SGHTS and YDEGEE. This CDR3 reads CASSLAGLTYEQYF. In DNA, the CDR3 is TGTGCCAGCAGCTTGGCAGGGTTAACCTACGAGCAGTACTTC. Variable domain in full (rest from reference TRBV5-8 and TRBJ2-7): EAGVTQSPTHLIKTRGQQATLRCSPISGHTSVYWYQQALGLGLQFLLWYDEGEERNRGNFPPRFSGRQFPNYSSELNVNALELEDSALYLCASSLAGLTYEQYFGPGTRLTVT.

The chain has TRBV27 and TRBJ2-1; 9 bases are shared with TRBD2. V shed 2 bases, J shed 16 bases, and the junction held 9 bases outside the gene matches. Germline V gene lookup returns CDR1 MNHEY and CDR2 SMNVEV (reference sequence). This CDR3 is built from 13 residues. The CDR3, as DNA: TGTGCCAGCAGTTTACGACTAGCGGACCCTCCATTCTTC. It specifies CASSLRLADPPFF.

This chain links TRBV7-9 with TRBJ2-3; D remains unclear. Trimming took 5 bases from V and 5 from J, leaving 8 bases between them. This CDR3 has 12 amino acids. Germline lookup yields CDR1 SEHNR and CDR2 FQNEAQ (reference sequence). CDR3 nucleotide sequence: TGTGCCAGCAGCCTGTTCGGAGATACGCAGTATTTT. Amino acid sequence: CASSLFGDTQYF.

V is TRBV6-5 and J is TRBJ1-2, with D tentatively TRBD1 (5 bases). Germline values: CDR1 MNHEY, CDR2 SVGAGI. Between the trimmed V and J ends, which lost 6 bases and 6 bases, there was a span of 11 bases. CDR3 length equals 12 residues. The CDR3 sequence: CASSHGGDGYTF. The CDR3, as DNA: TGTGCCAGCAGCCACGGGGGGGATGGCTACACCTTC.

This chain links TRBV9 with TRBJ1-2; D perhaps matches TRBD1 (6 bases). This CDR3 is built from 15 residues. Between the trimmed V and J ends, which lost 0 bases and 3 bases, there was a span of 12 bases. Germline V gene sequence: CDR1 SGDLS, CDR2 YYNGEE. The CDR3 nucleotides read TGTGCCAGCAGCGTAGGACCGGGGGGCGACTATGGCTACACCTTC. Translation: CASSVGPGGDYGYTF.

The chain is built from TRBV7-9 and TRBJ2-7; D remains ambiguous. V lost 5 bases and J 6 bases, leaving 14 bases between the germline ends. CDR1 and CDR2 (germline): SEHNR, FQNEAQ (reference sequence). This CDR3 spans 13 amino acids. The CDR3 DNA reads TGTGCCAGCAGCCCCCCCCCGTGGTGCGAGCAGTACTTC. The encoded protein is CASSPPPWCEQYF.